The source of this T cell receptor beta chain is a study of CD8 T cells in Susac syndrome. Study-level results: The relatively small number of individuals in the TCR sequencing and HLA analysis was acknowledged by the study.

When the RNA was reverse transcribed, random hexamers were used with an input of roughly 0.45 to 1 ug. Amplification of TCR beta CDR3 used immunoSEQ multiplex PCR across 54 Vbeta and 13 Jbeta. A single record per CDR3 protein comes from TCRdb applying MiXCR to the immunoSEQ multiplex PCR reads. The data contain approximately 100,000 distinct CDR3 sequences, about nine tenths of them singletons. Concerning this clonotype: Its specificity is unknown.

Sequencing targeted TCR beta in T cells from blood (CD8+ and CD4+). Negative isolation yielded the CD8+ and CD4+ T cells, while FACS enriched the TEMRA cells. Sequencing was performed on CD4+ T cells from PBMCs. This TCR came from a human donor in good health.

DNA for the CDR3: TGTGCCAGCAGACCCCAGAGGGCAGCTCAAGAGACCCAGTACTTC. As protein: CASRPQRAAQETQYF. The J gene is TRBJ2-5, the V gene TRBV12-3 or TRBV12-4; TRBD2 might be the D (5 bases). V was shortened by 6 bases and J by 2 bases, with 16 bases between the two germline ends. This CDR3 comprises 15 residues.